This T cell receptor (beta chain) was profiled in a study of blood T cell repertoires in COVID-19 (dated by TCRdb to about 2020). For context, the study as a whole: Samples covering the acute and convalescent phases of COVID-19 were provided by collaborators in the United States, Italy and Spain. Sample metadata almost always included a de-identified subject ID, COVID-19 status, age in years and sex. The material from the prospective study consisted of cDNA or gDNA derived from T cells, B-cell-depleted T cells, or PBMCs. Samples were obtained from the ongoing ImmuneRACE study (first 160 participants) and from 950 to 1,500 subjects provided by 6 global collaborators. The repertoires were released in a freely available public database meant as a resource for research on the immune response to SARS-CoV-2. Subjects who had been exposed to COVID-19, were actively infected with it, or had recovered from it provided the deeply sampled blood TCRbeta repertoires that made up the dataset. HLA class I and class II types, where available, came from metadata supplied by the sample provider rather than from assay-based typing.

Whole blood was collected in K2EDTA tubes by collaborating institutions according to the institutions' own protocols. Collaborator samples were shipped for TCRbeta analysis as frozen whole blood, isolated PBMCs, or DNA extracted from either sample type. Points the paper makes about the study in general: The quantity of clinical and demographic metadata differed by source and by participant and was supplied without curation.

Concerning this clone: Its antigen remains unidentified. It has no much larger one-base neighbor in the sample; base qualities were not kept.

At the junction V is shortened by 4 bases and J by 6 bases; bases outside the gene matches: 6. CDR3 length: 14 amino acids, cysteine to phenylalanine. The read is trimmed to its CDR3 DNA, 42 bases read in frame from base 1. Via the germline V gene, CDR1 is SGHAT and CDR2 FQNNGV. The immunoSEQ Assay, a bias-controlled multiplex PCR, was used to amplify TCRbeta CDR3 regions from genomic DNA. The original pipeline was this. Nucleated cell counts per sample were estimated from amplification of reference gene primers within the assay. Sequence reads were collapsed and filtered to measure the absolute abundance of every unique TCRbeta CDR3 rearrangement. For each sample, productive Simpson clonality was calculated as the square root of Simpson's diversity index over productive rearrangements. TCRdb provides this immuneACCESS table in a form limited to in-frame rearrangements. Some clones are lacking; in checked studies, under half of them reflect an unresolved V gene, and why the rest are absent is not known. The D gene and trimming were derived from the DNA, and the V and J assignments and clone size from that table. The sample contains 240,000 or so clones, about four fifths of them found a single time. Jointly, the top ten make up 3.4% of the sample.

This clonotype originated in a woman aged 18-30 years with acute or convalescent COVID-19. The rearranged chain carries TRBV11-2 and TRBJ1-2; a stretch of 9 junction bases matches TRBD1. Material for sequencing was peripheral blood. The nucleotide sequence is given as TGTGCCAGCAGCTCCCCCGGGACAGGGAATGGCTACACCTTC. Its amino acids are CASSSPGTGNGYTF.